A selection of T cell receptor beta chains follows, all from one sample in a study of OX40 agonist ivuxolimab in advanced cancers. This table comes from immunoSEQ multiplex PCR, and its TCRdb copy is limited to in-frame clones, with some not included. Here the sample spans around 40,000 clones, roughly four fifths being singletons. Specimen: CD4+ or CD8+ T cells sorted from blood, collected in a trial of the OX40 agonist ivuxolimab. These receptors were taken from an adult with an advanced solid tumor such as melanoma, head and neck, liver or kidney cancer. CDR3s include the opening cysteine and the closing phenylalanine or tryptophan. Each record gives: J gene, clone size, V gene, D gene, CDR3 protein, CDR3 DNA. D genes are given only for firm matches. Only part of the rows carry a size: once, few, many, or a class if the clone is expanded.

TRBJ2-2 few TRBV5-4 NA CASSFDSGNTGELFF TGTGCCAGCAGCTTCGACAGTGGGAACACCGGGGAGCTGTTTTTT
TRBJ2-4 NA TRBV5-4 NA CASSLVLGSRAKNIQYF TGTGCCAGCTCCCTCGTCCTGGGAAGTAGGGCCAAAAACATTCAGTACTTC
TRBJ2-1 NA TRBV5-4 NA CASSKPKKGNNEQFF TGTGCCAGCAGCAAACCCAAGAAGGGGAACAATGAGCAGTTCTTC
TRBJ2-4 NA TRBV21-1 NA CASSDGIQYF TGTGCCAGCAGTGACGGCATTCAGTACTTC
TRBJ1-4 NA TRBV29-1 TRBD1 CSARQGGNEKLFF TGCAGCGCACGACAGGGTGGAAATGAAAAACTGTTTTTT
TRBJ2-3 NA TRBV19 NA CASSTTDTQYF TGTGCCAGTAGCACTACAGATACGCAGTATTTT
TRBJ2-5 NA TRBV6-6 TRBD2 CASSYPSGKEGETQYF TGTGCCAGCAGTTACCCTAGCGGGAAGGAAGGCGAGACCCAGTACTTC
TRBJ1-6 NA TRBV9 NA CASSVSTREYNSPLHF TGTGCCAGCAGCGTTTCCACCCGGGAATATAATTCACCCCTCCACTTT
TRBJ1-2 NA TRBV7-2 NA CASSSLQGVPYGYTF TGTGCCAGCAGCTCTTTACAGGGCGTCCCTTATGGCTACACCTTC
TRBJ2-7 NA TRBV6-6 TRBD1 CASRWTGTDEQYF TGTGCCAGCAGATGGACAGGGACCGACGAGCAGTACTTC
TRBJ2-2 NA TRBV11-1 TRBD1 CASSLRTGGLHRTGELFF TGTGCCAGCAGCCTACGAACAGGGGGCCTCCACAGGACCGGGGAGCTGTTTTTT
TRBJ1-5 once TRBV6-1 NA CASSKTYQPQHF TGTGCCAGCAGTAAGACCTATCAGCCCCAGCATTTT
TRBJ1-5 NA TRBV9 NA CASSLYSNQPQHF TGTGCCAGCAGCCTATATAGCAATCAGCCCCAGCATTTT
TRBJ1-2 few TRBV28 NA CASRQGWEGYTF TGTGCCAGCAGACAGGGCTGGGAGGGCTACACCTTC
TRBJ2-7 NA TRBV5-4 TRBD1 CASSLPGTGVWEQYF TGTGCCAGCAGCTTGCCCGGGACAGGGGTTTGGGAGCAGTACTTC
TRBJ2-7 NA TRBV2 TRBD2 CASMRLAGPYEQYF TGTGCCAGCATGAGACTAGCGGGGCCCTACGAGCAGTACTTC
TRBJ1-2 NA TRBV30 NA CASNSGTRRYTF TGTGCCTCAAACTCCGGGACAAGGCGCTACACCTTC
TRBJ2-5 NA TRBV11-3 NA CASSGTYQETQYF TGTGCCAGCAGCGGGACATACCAAGAGACCCAGTACTTC
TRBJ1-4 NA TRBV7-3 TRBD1 CASSLTGTNEKLFF TGTGCCAGCAGCCTGACAGGGACAAATGAAAAACTGTTTTTT
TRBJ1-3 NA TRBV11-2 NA CASSLESGRNTIYF TGTGCCAGCAGCTTAGAAAGTGGGAGAAACACCATATATTTT
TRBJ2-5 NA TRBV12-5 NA CASGFKETQYF TGTGCTAGTGGTTTCAAGGAGACCCAGTACTTC
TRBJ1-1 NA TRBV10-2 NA CASSPYHGDGTEAFF TGCGCCAGCAGTCCTTACCACGGGGACGGCACTGAAGCTTTCTTT
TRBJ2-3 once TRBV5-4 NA CASSSATSVSTDTQYF TGTGCCAGCAGCTCGGCGACTAGTGTAAGCACAGATACGCAGTATTTT
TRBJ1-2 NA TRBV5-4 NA CASTIPGVGYTF TGTGCCAGCACGATACCAGGGGTAGGCTACACCTTC
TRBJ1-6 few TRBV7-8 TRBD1 CASSSDRVRTSPLHF TGTGCCAGCAGCTCTGACAGGGTGAGGACGTCACCCCTCCACTTT
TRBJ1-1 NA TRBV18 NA CASSPSVGVTNTEAFF TGTGCCAGCTCACCGTCAGTAGGGGTCACGAACACTGAAGCTTTCTTT
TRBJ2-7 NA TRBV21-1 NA CASSTEQYF TGTGCCAGCAGCACCGAGCAGTACTTC
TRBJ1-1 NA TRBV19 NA CASSIGRGNTEAFF TGTGCCAGTAGTATAGGAAGGGGGAACACTGAAGCTTTCTTT
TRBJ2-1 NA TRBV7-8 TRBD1 CASSLKGARGVGYNEQFF TGTGCCAGCAGCTTAAAGGGGGCCAGGGGAGTTGGCTACAATGAGCAGTTCTTC
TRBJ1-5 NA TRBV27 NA CASSLTAIRPQHF TGTGCCAGCAGTTTAACGGCAATCAGACCCCAGCATTTT